This T cell receptor beta chain was sequenced for a study of OX40 agonist ivuxolimab in advanced cancers. As for the study in general: Hepatocellular carcinoma, melanoma, renal cell or head and neck cancer was diagnosed in the dose-escalation patients.

Overall study findings and caveats: The authors also found low normalized T-cell clonal expansion in some nonresponders. Both blood CD4+ and CD8+ T cells showed clonal growth by week 6 at 0.1 to 3.0 mg/kg.

The CDR3 loop spans 17 amino acids. Germline CDR1 reads SGHTA; CDR2 reads FQGNSA. V dropped 1 base and J dropped 5; count of bases not matched to a gene: 8. Sequenced by immunoSEQ multiplex PCR; TCRdb stores in-frame clones only, minus some. The sample consists of almost 35,000 clones, 81% of them appearing once. With respect to this clone: Antigen specificity is unknown.

The sequence was collected from an adult with an advanced solid tumor such as melanoma, head and neck, liver or kidney cancer. This specimen consisted of CD4+ or CD8+ T cells sorted from blood, obtained in a trial of the OX40 agonist ivuxolimab. The chain combines TRBV7-2 with TRBJ2-5; 12 bases line up with TRBD2. The CDR3 is CASSLDLAGGRRETQYF. CDR3 in DNA: TGTGCCAGCAGCTTAGACCTAGCGGGAGGGAGAAGGGAGACCCAGTACTTC.